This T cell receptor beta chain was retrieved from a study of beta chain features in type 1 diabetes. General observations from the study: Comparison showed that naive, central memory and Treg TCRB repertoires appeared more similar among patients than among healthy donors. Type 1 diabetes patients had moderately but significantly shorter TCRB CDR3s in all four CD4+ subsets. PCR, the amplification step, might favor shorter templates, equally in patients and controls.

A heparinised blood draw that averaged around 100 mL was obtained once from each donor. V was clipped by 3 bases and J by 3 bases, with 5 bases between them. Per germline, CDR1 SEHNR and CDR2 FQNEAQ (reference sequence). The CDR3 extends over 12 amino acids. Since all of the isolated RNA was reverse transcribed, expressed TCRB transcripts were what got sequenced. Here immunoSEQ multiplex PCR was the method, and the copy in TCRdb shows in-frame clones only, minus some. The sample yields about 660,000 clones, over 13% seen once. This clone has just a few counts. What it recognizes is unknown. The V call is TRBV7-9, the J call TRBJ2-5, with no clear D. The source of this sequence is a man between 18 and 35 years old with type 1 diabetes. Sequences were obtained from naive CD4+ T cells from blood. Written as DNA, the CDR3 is TGTGCCAGCAGCTTTTCTGAAGAGACCCAGTACTTC. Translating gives CASSFSEETQYF.